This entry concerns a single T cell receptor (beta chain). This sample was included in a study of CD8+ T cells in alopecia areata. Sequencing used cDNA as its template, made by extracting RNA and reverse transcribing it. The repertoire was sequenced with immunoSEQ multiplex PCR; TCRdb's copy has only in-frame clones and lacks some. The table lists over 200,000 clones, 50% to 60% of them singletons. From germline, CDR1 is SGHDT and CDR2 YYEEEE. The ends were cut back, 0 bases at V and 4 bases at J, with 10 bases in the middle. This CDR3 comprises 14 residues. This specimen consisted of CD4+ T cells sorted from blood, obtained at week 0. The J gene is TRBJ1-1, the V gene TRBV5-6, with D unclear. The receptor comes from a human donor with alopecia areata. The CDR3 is CASSLVVGTTEAFF. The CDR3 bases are TGTGCCAGCAGCTTGGTGGTGGGTACCACTGAAGCTTTCTTT. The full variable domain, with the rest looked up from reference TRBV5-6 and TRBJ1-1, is DAGVTQSPTHLIKTRGQQVTLRCSPKSGHDTVSWYQQALGQGPQFIFQYYEEEERQRGNFPDRFSGHQFPNYSSELNVNALLLGDSALYLCASSLVVGTTEAFFGQGTRLTVV.